A selection of T cell receptor beta chains follows, all from one sample in a study of blood T cell repertoires in COVID-19. Libraries were prepared by immunoSEQ multiplex PCR; TCRdb keeps only in-frame clonotypes and omits some of them. This sample has about 270,000 clones, with 88% found just once. Sequencing was carried out using PBMCs or T cells enriched from blood (not recorded which). Every receptor here comes from a woman aged 50 to 60 who had recovered from COVID-19. Both conserved end residues are part of each CDR3. D genes are given only for firm matches. Not all rows give a size; the values are once, few, many and, for expanded clones, a class.

>TRBV27|TRBJ2-1|.|TRBD2
TGTGCCAGCAGGCCCGGCCTAGCGGGAAGAATCAATGAGCAGTTCTTC
CASRPGLAGRINEQFF
>TRBV6-2/TRBV6-3|TRBJ2-7|.|TRBD1
TGTGCCAGCAGCTCCGCCGGACAGGGGTTCTACGAGCAGTACTTC
CASSSAGQGFYEQYF
>TRBV6-5|TRBJ2-2|.|.
TGTGCCGCAAAACAGGCGGGGTGGGGCACCGGGGAGCTGTTTTTT
CAAKQAGWGTGELFF
>TRBV19|TRBJ2-1|.|TRBD2
TGTGCCAGTAGTATAGAAGGGAGCGGGGAGTACAATGAGCAGTTCTTC
CASSIEGSGEYNEQFF
>TRBV6-2/TRBV6-3|TRBJ2-5|.|TRBD2
TGTGCCAGCAGTTACCCGGGACTAGGGAAAGAGACCCAGTACTTC
CASSYPGLGKETQYF
>TRBV6-4|TRBJ2-3|once|TRBD2
TGTGCCAGCAGTGACTCGGGACTAGCGGGAGGTGATACGCAGTATTTT
CASSDSGLAGGDTQYF
>TRBV7-2|TRBJ2-1|.|TRBD2
TGTGCCAGCAGCCCCTCGACTAGCGGGACCTACAATGAGCAGTTCTTC
CASSPSTSGTYNEQFF
>TRBV7-8|TRBJ1-1|once|.
TGTGCCAGCAGCTTAGTGGGGGGGAGGAACACTGAAGCTTTCTTT
CASSLVGGRNTEAFF
>TRBV30|TRBJ2-3|.|.
TGTGCCTGGACGAAGAGTCTAAACACAGATACGCAGTATTTT
CAWTKSLNTDTQYF
>TRBV18|TRBJ1-3|.|TRBD1
TGTGCCAGCTCACCTTGGACAGGAGCTGGAAACACCATATATTTT
CASSPWTGAGNTIYF
>TRBV3-1/TRBV3-2|TRBJ2-5|.|TRBD2
TGTGCCAGCAGCGGGAGGACTAGGCAAGAGACCCAGTACTTC
CASSGRTRQETQYF
>TRBV7-8|TRBJ2-7|.|TRBD2
TGTGCCAGCAGCCTAAAAAAAGCGGGAGGGAGGGAGTACGAGCAGTACTTC
CASSLKKAGGREYEQYF
>TRBV7-3|TRBJ2-7|.|TRBD2
TGTGCCAGCAGCTTAACGACTAGCGGGACTTCCTACGAGCAGTACTTC
CASSLTTSGTSYEQYF
>TRBV7-2|TRBJ2-1|.|.
TGTGCCAGCAGCTTAGTTTTGGCCCCCTACAATGAGCAGTTCTTC
CASSLVLAPYNEQFF
>TRBV18|TRBJ2-7|once|.
TGTGCCAGCTCACCTCCTAGCGACCCGAGAGGGGACGAGCAGTACTTC
CASSPPSDPRGDEQYF
>TRBV2|TRBJ2-5|.|.
TGTGCCAGCAGGCGGGAAGAGACCCAGTACTTC
CASRREETQYF
>TRBV4-3|TRBJ1-6|.|.
TGCGCCAGCAGCCAAGGGAGCGGTAACTCCTATAATTCACCCCTCCACTTT
CASSQGSGNSYNSPLHF
>TRBV11-2|TRBJ2-1|once|TRBD2
TGTGCCAGCAGCTTGAGAGGGATCCTAGCGGGAGGGGAGAACAATGAGCAGTTCTTC
CASSLRGILAGGENNEQFF
>TRBV28|TRBJ2-7|.|TRBD1
TGTGCCAGCAGTGGGACAGGGTCCACCTACGAGCAGTACTTC
CASSGTGSTYEQYF
>TRBV19|TRBJ2-3|.|.
TGTGCCAGTAGATCAGGGCTGATCACAGATACGCAGTATTTT
CASRSGLITDTQYF
>TRBV30|TRBJ1-2|once|.
TGTGCCTGGAGTGTAAGCCGCTCCTATGGCTACACCTTC
CAWSVSRSYGYTF
>TRBV28|TRBJ1-6|.|TRBD1
TGTGCCAGCAGCGGACAGGGGAATTCACCCCTCCACTTT
CASSGQGNSPLHF
>TRBV19|TRBJ2-5|.|TRBD1
TGTGCCAGTAAAGACAGGGGGCAGGGAGAGACCCAGTACTTC
CASKDRGQGETQYF
>TRBV9|TRBJ1-4|.|.
TGTGCCAGCAGCGTTACATCGGGGGAGAGTAATGAAAAACTGTTTTTT
CASSVTSGESNEKLFF
>TRBV29-1|TRBJ2-1|.|TRBD2
TGCAGCGTTGAAGTGTCCAGCGGGAGCTCCTACAATGAGCAGTTCTTC
CSVEVSSGSSYNEQFF
>TRBV27|TRBJ2-1|.|.
TGTGCCAGCAGTTTATCGGCCTCCAATGAGCAGTTCTTC
CASSLSASNEQFF
>TRBV27|TRBJ2-3|.|TRBD2
TGTGCCAGCAGTTTATCTCCTAGCGGGCTCACAGATACGCAGTATTTT
CASSLSPSGLTDTQYF
>TRBV7-9|TRBJ2-7|.|.
TGTGCCAGCAGCTTACAACCGGGGAGCTCCTACGAGCAGTACTTC
CASSLQPGSSYEQYF
>TRBV3-1/TRBV3-2|TRBJ1-2|.|.
TGTGCCAGCAGCCACCCACAGACCTATGGCTACACCTTC
CASSHPQTYGYTF
>TRBV6-6|TRBJ2-1|.|TRBD2
TGTGCCAGCAGCAAACTAGCGGGAGCGTACTTAGAGTTCTTC
CASSKLAGAYLEFF
>TRBV28|TRBJ1-5|.|.
TGTGCCAGCAGCCCGCACAGGGAAGATCAGCCCCAGCATTTT
CASSPHREDQPQHF
>TRBV5-1|TRBJ1-1|.|TRBD1
TGCGCCAGCAGTCGTGGGACAGAGAACACTGAAGCTTTCTTT
CASSRGTENTEAFF
>TRBV18|TRBJ1-2|.|TRBD1
TGTGCCAGCTCACCCGGACAGGAGGGCTACACCTTC
CASSPGQEGYTF
>TRBV18|TRBJ2-1|.|TRBD2
TGTGCCAGCTCACCACCCGGGACTAGCGGGGTCAATGAGCAGTTCTTC
CASSPPGTSGVNEQFF
>TRBV7-2|TRBJ1-5|few|.
TGTGCCAGCAGCTTAGCAGGAGGGAATCAGCCCCAGCATTTT
CASSLAGGNQPQHF
>TRBV6-2/TRBV6-3|TRBJ1-1|few|.
TGTGCCAGCAGTTACGATGCAGTTCACACTGAAGCTTTCTTT
CASSYDAVHTEAFF
>TRBV19|TRBJ1-2|.|.
TGTGCCACGAGTATGAAACAGTACTATGGCTACACCTTC
CATSMKQYYGYTF
>TRBV12-5|TRBJ2-1|.|TRBD2
TGTGCTAGTGGTTTGGTACTAGCGGACCGAATCAATGAGCAGTTCTTC
CASGLVLADRINEQFF
>TRBV7-2|TRBJ2-5|.|TRBD1
TGTGCCAGCAGCTTAGGACAGGGGCCACAAGAGACCCAGTACTTC
CASSLGQGPQETQYF
>TRBV25-1|TRBJ2-3|.|.
TGTGCCAGCAGTGAATCTACAGATACGCAGTATTTT
CASSESTDTQYF
>TRBV2|TRBJ2-7|.|.
TGTGCCAGCAATATACAGGGCTACGAGCAGTACTTC
CASNIQGYEQYF
>TRBV2|TRBJ1-3|.|.
TGTGCCAGCAGTGTTGGGCCAGGAAACACCATATATTTT
CASSVGPGNTIYF
>TRBV7-2|TRBJ2-1|.|.
TGTGCCAGCAGCTTCGGGGTCCAGAATGAGCAGTTCTTC
CASSFGVQNEQFF
>TRBV7-2|TRBJ1-6|.|.
TGTGCCAGCAGCTCTCAGGGAAGAGGCAATTCACCCCTCCACTTT
CASSSQGRGNSPLHF
>TRBV28|TRBJ2-7|.|TRBD1
TGTGCCAGCAGTTTATCCCCAGGGGGTAATTTTGAGCAGTACTTC
CASSLSPGGNFEQYF
>TRBV11-2|TRBJ1-1|few|.
TGTGCCAGCAGCTCCTCAGGTACCGTGGCTGAAGCTTTCTTT
CASSSSGTVAEAFF